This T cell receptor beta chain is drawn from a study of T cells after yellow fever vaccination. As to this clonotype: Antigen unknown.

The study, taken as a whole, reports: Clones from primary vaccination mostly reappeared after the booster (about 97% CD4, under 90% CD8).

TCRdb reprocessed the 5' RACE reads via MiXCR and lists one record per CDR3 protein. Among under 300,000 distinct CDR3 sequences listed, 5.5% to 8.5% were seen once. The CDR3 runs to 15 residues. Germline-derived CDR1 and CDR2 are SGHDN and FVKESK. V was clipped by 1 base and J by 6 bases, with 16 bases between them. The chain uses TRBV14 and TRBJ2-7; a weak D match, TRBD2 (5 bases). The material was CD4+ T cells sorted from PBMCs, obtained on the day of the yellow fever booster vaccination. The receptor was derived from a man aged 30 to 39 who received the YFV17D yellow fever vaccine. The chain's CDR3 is CASSQGRGPDGEQYF. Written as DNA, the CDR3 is TGTGCCAGCAGCCAAGGTCGCGGGCCTGATGGCGAGCAGTACTTC.